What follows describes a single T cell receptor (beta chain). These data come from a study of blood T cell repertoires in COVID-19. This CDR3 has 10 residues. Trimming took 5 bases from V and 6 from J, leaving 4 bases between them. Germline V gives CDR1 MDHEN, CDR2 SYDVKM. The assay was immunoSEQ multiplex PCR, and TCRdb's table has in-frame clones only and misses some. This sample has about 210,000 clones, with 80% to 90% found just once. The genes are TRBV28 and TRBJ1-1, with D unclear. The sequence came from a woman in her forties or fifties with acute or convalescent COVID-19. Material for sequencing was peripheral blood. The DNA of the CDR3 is TGTGCCAGCAGTAGCTCTGAAGCTTTCTTT. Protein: CASSSSEAFF.